This TCR beta chain is drawn from a study of beta chain features in type 1 diabetes. Study information: Sorted cells examined across all samples numbered around 100 million. General observations from the study: There was a possibility that cDNA sequencing over-represented cells with high TCR expression. PCR might favor shorter templates, but any such skew would affect patients and controls equally.

Based on CD45RO/CCR7/CD25/CD127/CD95/CD27, CD4+ regulatory, stem cell-like memory, naive and central memory cells were sorted. The ends lost 5 bases at V and 4 bases at J; junction bases unmatched: 9. Germline V lookup: CDR1 SEHNR, CDR2 FQNEAQ (reference sequence). The CDR3 has 15 amino acids. Sequencing targeted expressed TCRB transcripts, as all isolated RNA had been reverse transcribed. Method: immunoSEQ multiplex PCR; TCRdb's copy keeps in-frame clones and lacks some. The table lists 450,000 to 550,000 clones, approximately 30% of them singletons. This clone was recorded a few times. No antigen is known for it.

V is TRBV7-9 and J is TRBJ2-3, with 7 bases matching TRBD2. Specimen: naive CD4+ T cells from blood. This TCR was recovered from a man younger than 35 in good health. CDR3 region: CASSPVGLRADTQYF. The CDR3 DNA follows: TGTGCCAGCAGCCCTGTGGGACTAAGGGCAGATACGCAGTATTTT.